The 23 T cell receptor beta chains presented below share a single source sample, sequenced in a study of blood T cells in healthy people across ages. With a J-beta primer mix and a sample-barcoded 5' primer, a second PCR ran about 7 to 11 cycles. MiXCR was run by TCRdb on the 5' RACE reads, yielding one entry per CDR3 protein. The sample lists around 580,000 distinct CDR3 sequences; under 55% were seen once. The material sequenced was blood. Receptors were obtained from an elderly man in good health.

V and J are TRBV20-1 and TRBJ2-5, with D unresolved. The V gene's germline CDR1 is DFQATT and CDR2 SNEGSKA (reference sequence). V shed 3 bases and J shed 5 bases, with 16 bases lying between them. The CDR3 is 14 amino acids. This CDR3 reads CSASRALIEETQYF. Here the CDR3 DNA reads TGCAGTGCTAGCAGAGCTTTAATAGAGGAGACCCAGTACTTC.

V and J are TRBV12-3 or TRBV12-4 and TRBJ1-2, with D unclear. The CDR3 consists of 13 residues. Trimming removed 1 base at V and 3 bases at J, with 6 bases between. Here the CDR3 reads CASSLVLDYGYTF. The CDR3 DNA follows: TGTGCCAGCAGTTTAGTGCTCGACTATGGCTACACCTTC.

This clonotype was seen more than once but under ten times. This chain joins TRBV7-3 and TRBJ2-3, with TRBD2 as a possible D gene (6 bases). With 7 bases removed from V and 2 bases from J, the gap between germline ends came to 13 bases. This CDR3 has 14 amino acids. The germline V gene encodes CDR1 SGHTA and CDR2 FQGTGA. CDR3 residues: CASKPSENTDTQYF. In DNA form, the CDR3 reads TGTGCCAGCAAACCTAGCGAGAACACAGATACGCAGTATTTT.

The V call is TRBV7-9, the J call TRBJ2-5; possibly TRBD1 for D (6 bases). The better agreement between TRBJ2-7 and the DNA end casts doubt on the J call. The CDR3 loop spans 14 amino acids. CDR1 and CDR2 (germline): SEHNR, FQNEAQ (reference sequence). CDR3 nucleotides: TGTGCCAGCAGCAACATACAGGGTACCTACGAGCAGTACTTC. It encodes CASSNIQGTYEQYF.

This clonotype was detected only a few times. J is TRBJ2-1 and V is TRBV5-5; 7 bases are a match to TRBD2. The V gene's germline CDR1 is SGHKS and CDR2 YYEKEE (reference sequence). CDR3 length: 14 amino acids. Trimming took 4 bases from V and 0 from J; bases not matched to a gene: 1. In nucleotides, the CDR3 is TGTGCCAGCAGCGGGGGGGGCTCCTACAATGAGCAGTTCTTC. Amino acid sequence: CASSGGGSYNEQFF.

V is TRBV20-1 and J is TRBJ2-7; TRBD2 agrees at 13 bases. CDR3 length equals 16 residues. Per germline, CDR1 DFQATT and CDR2 SNEGSKA (reference sequence). Trimming cost V 6 bases and J 5 bases; bases outside gene matches: 13. The CDR3 nucleotides read TGCAGTGCGCGGACTAGCGGGAGAGTATTCGTAAACGAGCAGTACTTC. Residues: CSARTSGRVFVNEQYF.

In its sample, this clonotype was seen a few times. The chain couples TRBV7-2 to TRBJ1-2; D is possibly TRBD1 (6 bases). Germline CDR1 SGHTA, CDR2 FQGNSA. The V end was cut by 7 bases, the J end by 4 bases, with 13 bases between. The CDR3 has 13 residues. CDR3 region: CASTGASPYGYTF. CDR3 sequence (DNA): TGTGCCAGCACGGGGGCCTCACCCTATGGCTACACCTTC.

V is TRBV6-6 and J is TRBJ1-5; perhaps TRBD1 as D (6 bases). Germline CDR1 and CDR2: MNHNY and SVGAGI (reference sequence). This CDR3 region has 13 residues. The V end lost 6 bases, the J end lost 7 bases, and 13 bases lay between the germline ends. CDR3 amino acids: CASSNGQTQPQHF. The DNA for the CDR3 is TGTGCCAGCAGCAACGGACAGACGCAGCCCCAGCATTTT.

Turning to this clonotype: A much bigger clone sits one base away, suggesting this may be a read error. The J gene is TRBJ1-2, the V gene TRBV6-5; D perhaps matches TRBD1 (6 bases). The germline V gene encodes CDR1 MNHEY and CDR2 SVGAGI. V gave up 4 bases and J gave up 7 bases, with 10 bases separating them. The CDR3 contains 12 residues. The CDR3 spells CASSFTGRGYTF. The CDR3 bases are TGTGCCAGCAGTTTCACAGGGCGTGGCTACACCTTC.

The chain is built from TRBV7-9 and TRBJ2-1; possibly TRBD1 or TRBD2 for D (5 bases each). V was clipped by 5 bases and J by 4 bases, with 12 bases between them. CDR3 size: 14 residues. Looked up from germline, CDR1 is SEHNR and CDR2 is FQNEAQ (reference sequence). This chain's CDR3 is CASSAWDQYNEQFF. In DNA, the CDR3 is TGTGCCAGCAGCGCCTGGGACCAATACAATGAGCAGTTCTTC. Variable domain in full (rest from reference TRBV7-9 and TRBJ2-1): DTGVSQNPRHKITKRGQNVTFRCDPISEHNRLYWYRQTLGQGPEFLTYFQNEAQLEKSRLLSDRFSAERPKGSFSTLEIQRTEQGDSAMYLCASSAWDQYNEQFFGPGTRLTVL.

This chain joins TRBV7-3 and TRBJ2-3; 7 bases are shared with TRBD2. The CDR3 spans 17 residues. Germline CDR1 SGHTA, CDR2 FQGTGA. Trimming cost V 2 bases and J 4 bases; bases outside gene matches: 12. The CDR3 nucleotides are TGTGCCAGCAGCTTACGTGCCCTAGCGGAGATCGCAGATACGCAGTATTTT. Translation: CASSLRALAEIADTQYF. Full variable domain (missing parts from reference TRBV7-3 and TRBJ2-3): GAGVSQTPSNKVTEKGKYVELRCDPISGHTALYWYRQSLGQGPEFLIYFQGTGAADDSGLPNDRFFAVRPEGSVSTLKIQRTERGDSAVYLCASSLRALAEIADTQYFGPGTRLTVL.

V usage is TRBV20-1 and J usage is TRBJ1-6, with 7 bases fitting TRBD1. CDR3 length: 14 amino acids. V trimming: 5 bases; J trimming: 7 bases; junction bases outside the gene matches: 8. Germline lookup yields CDR1 DFQATT and CDR2 SNEGSKA (reference sequence). CDR3 amino acids: CSAPLGQQNSPLHF. The CDR3 DNA reads as TGCAGTGCTCCCCTGGGACAGCAAAATTCACCCCTCCACTTT.

Regarding this clonotype: One junction end disagrees with the germline gene, perhaps due to a read error. V usage is TRBV6-6 and J usage is TRBJ2-5; D possibly corresponds to TRBD1 (6 bases). The J call is uncertain, as TRBJ2-4 better fits the DNA end. This CDR3 has 14 residues. CDR1 MNHNY and CDR2 SVGAGI come from the germline V gene (reference sequence). DNA of the CDR3: TGTGTCAGCATCTACAACAGGGCAGAAAACATTCAGTACTTC. Translation gives CVSIYNRAENIQYF.

There are many counts of this clonotype. The chain carries TRBV28 and TRBJ2-1, with TRBD2 matching 9 bases. The germline CDR1 and CDR2 sequences are MDHEN and SYDVKM. This CDR3 region has 15 residues. Trimming removed 5 bases from V and 2 bases from J; junction bases left unmatched: 4. The chain's CDR3 is CASSPAGGTYNEQFF. CDR3 coding DNA: TGTGCCAGCAGTCCAGCGGGAGGTACCTACAATGAGCAGTTCTTC.

This clonotype was detected a few times. The CDR3 DNA follows: TGCAGTGCTCCTCCGCCGGGACTGCCCTCCTACGAGCAGTACTTC. Translated: CSAPPPGLPSYEQYF. The chain uses TRBV20-1 and TRBJ2-7, with D possibly TRBD2 on 6 matching bases. The V and J ends lost 5 bases and 0 bases respectively, with 17 bases between them. Germline loops: CDR1 DFQATT, CDR2 SNEGSKA (reference sequence). The CDR3 spans 15 residues.

The rearrangement uses TRBV20-1 and TRBJ1-4; maybe TRBD1 (5 bases). CDR3 length: 11 residues. Germline V gene sequence: CDR1 DFQATT, CDR2 SNEGSKA (reference sequence). V lost 5 bases to trimming and J lost 8 bases, with 9 bases between them. The CDR3 loop reads CSACTGEKLFF. CDR3 sequence (DNA): TGCAGTGCTTGCACAGGAGAAAAACTGTTTTTT.

The rearrangement links TRBV11-2 to TRBJ2-7, with D possibly being TRBD1 (6 bases). CDR1 is SGHAT and CDR2 is FQNNGV in the germline V gene. The CDR3 length is 15 residues. Trimming took 4 bases from V and 3 from J, leaving 16 bases between them. The CDR3 protein is CASSSNRVSVYEQYF. CDR3 in DNA: TGTGCCAGCAGCTCAAACAGGGTTTCCGTCTACGAGCAGTACTTC.

The chain is built from TRBV4-2 and TRBJ2-3; 7 nucleotides agree with TRBD1. V lost 0 bases to trimming and J lost 9 bases; unmatched junction nucleotides: 3. This CDR3 spans 13 amino acids. Germline V gives CDR1 LGHNA, CDR2 YNFKEQ. CDR3 sequence reads: CASSQENRGTQYF. Written as DNA, the CDR3 is TGTGCCAGCAGCCAAGAGAACAGGGGCACGCAGTATTTT.

V is TRBV7-2 and J is TRBJ2-7, with 8 bases that match TRBD1. The J call may be mistaken, given a closer DNA end match to TRBJ2-5. Germline CDR1 reads SGHTA; CDR2 reads FQGNSA. This CDR3 has 14 residues. CDR3 DNA sequence: TGTGCCAGCAGATTGACAGGGGTCGAAGAGACCCAGTACTTC. This gives the protein CASRLTGVEETQYF.

This clonotype was detected a few times. The genes are TRBV6-2 or TRBV6-3 and TRBJ2-5; no definite D call. The CDR3 runs to 13 residues. The ends were cut back, 6 bases at V and 1 base at J, with 9 bases in the middle. The germline V gene has CDR1 MNHEY and CDR2 SVGEGT. As DNA, the CDR3 is TGTGCCAGCAGCCGGCGGTCCCAAGAGACCCAGTACTTC. Translated: CASSRRSQETQYF.

The rearrangement joins TRBV20-1 to TRBJ1-1, with a tentative D call TRBD1 (5 bases). Germline CDR1 and CDR2: DFQATT and SNEGSKA (reference sequence). The CDR3 is 12 residues long. Deletions cut 5 bases from V and 3 bases from J, with 10 bases between. In DNA, the CDR3 is TGCAGTGCTCGAATGGGGGACACTGAAGCTTTCTTT. Translating gives CSARMGDTEAFF.

The sample holds a few counts of this clonotype. The V and J genes are TRBV6-6 and TRBJ1-1; D not resolved. Trimming cost V 3 bases and J 0 bases, with 8 bases left between them. Germline V gene sequence: CDR1 MNHNY, CDR2 SVGAGI (reference sequence). CDR3 length: 14 residues. The DNA of the CDR3 is TGTGCCAGCAGTTATGGAAAACTGAACACTGAAGCTTTCTTT. Translating gives CASSYGKLNTEAFF.

The chain has TRBV20-1 and TRBJ2-1; 10 bases line up with TRBD2. Germline CDR1 DFQATT, CDR2 SNEGSKA (reference sequence). The ends lost 3 bases at V and 7 bases at J; junction bases unmatched: 12. There are 16 residues in the CDR3. Here the CDR3 DNA reads TGCAGTGCTAGGGCTAGCGGGAGAGGAATAGGGAATGAGCAGTTCTTC. This encodes CSARASGRGIGNEQFF.